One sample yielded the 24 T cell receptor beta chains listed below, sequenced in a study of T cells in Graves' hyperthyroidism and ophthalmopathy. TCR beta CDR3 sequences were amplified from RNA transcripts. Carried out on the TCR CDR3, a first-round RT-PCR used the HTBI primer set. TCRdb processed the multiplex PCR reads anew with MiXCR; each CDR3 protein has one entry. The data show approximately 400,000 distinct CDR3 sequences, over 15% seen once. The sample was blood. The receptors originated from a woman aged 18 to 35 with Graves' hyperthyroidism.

CDR3 DNA: TGTGCCAGCAGGGATACAGGGGCCCTTAACTATGGCTACACCTTC. Its translation is CASRDTGALNYGYTF. V gene TRBV2 combines with J gene TRBJ1-2; 7 bases match TRBD1. The germline V gene encodes CDR1 SNHLY and CDR2 FYNNEI. J gave up 1 base and V 6 bases, and 8 bases lay outside the gene matches. The length of the CDR3 is 15 residues.

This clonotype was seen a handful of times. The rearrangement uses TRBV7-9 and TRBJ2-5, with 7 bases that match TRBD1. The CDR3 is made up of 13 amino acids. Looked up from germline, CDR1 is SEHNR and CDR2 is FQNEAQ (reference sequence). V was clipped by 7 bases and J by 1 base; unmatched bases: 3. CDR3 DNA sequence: TGTGCCAGCAACCGGGACAGCCAAGAGACCCAGTACTTC. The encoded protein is CASNRDSQETQYF.

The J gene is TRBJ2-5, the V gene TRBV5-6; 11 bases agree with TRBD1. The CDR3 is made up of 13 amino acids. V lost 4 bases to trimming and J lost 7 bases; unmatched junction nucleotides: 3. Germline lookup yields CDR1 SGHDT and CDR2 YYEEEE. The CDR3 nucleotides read TGTGCCAGCAGCCGGGACAGGGGGTCGACCCAGTACTTC. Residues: CASSRDRGSTQYF.

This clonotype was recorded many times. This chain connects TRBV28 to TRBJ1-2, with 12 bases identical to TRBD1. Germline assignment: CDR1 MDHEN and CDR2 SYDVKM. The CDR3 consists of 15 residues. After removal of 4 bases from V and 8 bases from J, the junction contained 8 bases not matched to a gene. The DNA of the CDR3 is TGTGCCAGCAGTTGCCTGGGACAGGGGGCTCAAGGCTACACCTTC. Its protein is CASSCLGQGAQGYTF.

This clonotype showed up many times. CDR3 residues: CASRGTGRTGELFF. The CDR3 DNA is TGTGCCAGCAGGGGGACAGGTCGGACCGGGGAGCTGTTTTTT. The V call is TRBV6-2 or TRBV6-3, the J call TRBJ2-2; 8 bases align to TRBD1. The ends lost 6 bases at V and 5 bases at J; junction bases unmatched: 5. CDR1 and CDR2 (germline): MNHEY, SVGEGT. The CDR3 length is 14 residues.

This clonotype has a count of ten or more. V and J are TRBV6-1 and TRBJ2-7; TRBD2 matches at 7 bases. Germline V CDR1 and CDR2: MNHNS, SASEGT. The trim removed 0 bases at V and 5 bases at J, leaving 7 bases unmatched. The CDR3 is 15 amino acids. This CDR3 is CASSEAGRGSNEQYF. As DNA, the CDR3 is TGTGCCAGCAGTGAAGCGGGGCGGGGGAGCAACGAGCAGTACTTC.

CDR3 bases: TGTGCCAGCAGCCAAGATAGACGGTATGGCTACACCTTC. Its translation is CASSQDRRYGYTF. J is TRBJ1-2 and V is TRBV3-1, with D unresolved. The CDR3 extends over 13 amino acids. Looked up from germline, CDR1 is LGHDT and CDR2 is YNNKEL (reference sequence). The V gene lost 0 bases and the J gene lost 5 bases, with 7 bases spanning the gap.

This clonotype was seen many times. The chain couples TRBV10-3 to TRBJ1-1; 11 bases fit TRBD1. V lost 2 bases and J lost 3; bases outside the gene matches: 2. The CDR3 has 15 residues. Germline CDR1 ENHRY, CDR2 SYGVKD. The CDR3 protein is CAISEGTGGDTEAFF. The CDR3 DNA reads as TGTGCCATCAGTGAGGGGACAGGGGGAGACACTGAAGCTTTCTTT.

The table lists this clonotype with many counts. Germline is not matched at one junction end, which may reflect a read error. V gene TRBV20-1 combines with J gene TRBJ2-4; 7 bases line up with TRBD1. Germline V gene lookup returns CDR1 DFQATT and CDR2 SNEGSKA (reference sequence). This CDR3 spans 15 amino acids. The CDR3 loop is CSARDWTGKANIKYF. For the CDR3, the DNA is TGCAGTGCTAGAGATTGGACAGGAAAGGCAAACATTAAGTACTTC.

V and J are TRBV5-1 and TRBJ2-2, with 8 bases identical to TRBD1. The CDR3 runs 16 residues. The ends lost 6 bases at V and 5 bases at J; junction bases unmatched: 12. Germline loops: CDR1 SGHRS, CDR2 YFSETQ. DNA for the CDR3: TGCGCCAGCACCCCGTCGGACAGGGTATATACCGGGGAGCTGTTTTTT. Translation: CASTPSDRVYTGELFF.

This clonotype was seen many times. CDR3 loop: CAISVDGQETQYF. The CDR3 DNA sequence: TGTGCCATCAGTGTAGATGGCCAAGAGACCCAGTACTTC. The rearrangement joins TRBV10-3 to TRBJ2-5; D is unresolved. The CDR3 has 13 amino acids. Germline V gene lookup returns CDR1 ENHRY and CDR2 SYGVKD. V was trimmed by 4 bases and J by 1 base, leaving 7 bases between them.

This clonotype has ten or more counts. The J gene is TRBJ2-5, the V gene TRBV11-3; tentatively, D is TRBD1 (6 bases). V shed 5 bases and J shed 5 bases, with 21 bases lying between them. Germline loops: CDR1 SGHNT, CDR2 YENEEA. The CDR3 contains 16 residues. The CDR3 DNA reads TGTGCCAGCAGCAAACAGAGGTGGAACAGGGTTGAGACCCAGTACTTC. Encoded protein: CASSKQRWNRVETQYF.

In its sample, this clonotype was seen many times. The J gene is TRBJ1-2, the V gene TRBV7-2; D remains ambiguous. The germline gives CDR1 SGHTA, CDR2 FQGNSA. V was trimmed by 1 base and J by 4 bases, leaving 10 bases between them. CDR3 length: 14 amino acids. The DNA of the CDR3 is TGTGCCAGCAGCTTAGAGGGATTCGGCTATGGCTACACCTTC. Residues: CASSLEGFGYGYTF.

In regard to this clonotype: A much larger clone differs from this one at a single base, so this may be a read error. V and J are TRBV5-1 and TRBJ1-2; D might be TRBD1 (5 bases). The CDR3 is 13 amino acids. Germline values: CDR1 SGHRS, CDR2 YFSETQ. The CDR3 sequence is CASSLDRFYCYTF. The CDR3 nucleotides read TGCGCCAGCAGCTTGGACAGGTTCTATTGCTACACCTTC. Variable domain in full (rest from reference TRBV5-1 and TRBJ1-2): KAGVTQTPRYLIKTRGQQVTLSCSPISGHRSVSWYQQTPGQGLQFLFEYFSETQRNKGNFPGRFSGRQFSNSRSEMNVSTLELGDSALYLCASSLDRFYCYTFGSGTRLTVV.

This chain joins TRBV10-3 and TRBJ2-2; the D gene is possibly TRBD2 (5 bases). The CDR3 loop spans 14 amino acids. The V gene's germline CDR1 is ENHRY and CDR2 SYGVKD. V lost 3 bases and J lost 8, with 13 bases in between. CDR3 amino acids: CAISEFGVFGELFF. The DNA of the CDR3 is TGTGCCATCAGTGAATTCGGGGTTTTTGGGGAGCTGTTTTTT.

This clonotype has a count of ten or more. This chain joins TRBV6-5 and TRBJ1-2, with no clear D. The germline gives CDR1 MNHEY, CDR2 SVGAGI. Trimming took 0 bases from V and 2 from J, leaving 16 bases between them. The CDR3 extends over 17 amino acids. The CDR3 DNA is TGTGCCAGCAGTTACTCTCGCAGGCCATTTTGGAACTATGGCTACACCTTC. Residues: CASSYSRRPFWNYGYTF.

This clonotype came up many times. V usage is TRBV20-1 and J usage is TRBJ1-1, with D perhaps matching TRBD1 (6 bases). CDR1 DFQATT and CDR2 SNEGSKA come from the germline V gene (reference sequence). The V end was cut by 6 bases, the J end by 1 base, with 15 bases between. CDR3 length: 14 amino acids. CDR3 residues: CSAKRGAGNTEAFF. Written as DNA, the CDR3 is TGCAGTGCGAAAAGGGGGGCAGGGAACACTGAAGCTTTCTTT.

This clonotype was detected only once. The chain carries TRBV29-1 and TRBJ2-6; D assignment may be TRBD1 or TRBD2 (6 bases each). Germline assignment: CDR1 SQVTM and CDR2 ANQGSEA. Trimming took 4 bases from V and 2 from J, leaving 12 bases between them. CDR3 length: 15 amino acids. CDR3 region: CSVAEGGPGANVLTF. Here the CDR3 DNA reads TGCAGCGTTGCGGAGGGGGGCCCTGGGGCCAACGTCCTGACTTTC.

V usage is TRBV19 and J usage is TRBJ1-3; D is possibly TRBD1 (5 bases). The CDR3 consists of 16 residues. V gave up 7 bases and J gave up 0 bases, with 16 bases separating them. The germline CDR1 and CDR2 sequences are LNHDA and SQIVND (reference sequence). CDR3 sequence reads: CASTLNRQNSGNTIYF. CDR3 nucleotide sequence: TGTGCCAGTACCCTAAATAGACAGAACTCTGGAAACACCATATATTTT. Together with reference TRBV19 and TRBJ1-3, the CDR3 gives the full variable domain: DGGITQSPKYLFRKEGQNVTLSCEQNLNHDAMYWYRQDPGQGLRLIYYSQIVNDFQKGDIAEGYSVSREKKESFPLTVTSAQKNPTAFYLCASTLNRQNSGNTIYFGEGSWLTVV.

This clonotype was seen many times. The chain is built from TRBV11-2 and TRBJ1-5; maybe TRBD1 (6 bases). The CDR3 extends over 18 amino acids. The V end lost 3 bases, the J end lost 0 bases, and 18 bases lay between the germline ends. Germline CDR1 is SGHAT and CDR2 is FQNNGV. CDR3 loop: CASSLGMPGHLSNQPQHF. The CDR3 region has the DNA TGTGCCAGCAGCTTGGGTATGCCGGGACACCTTAGCAATCAGCCCCAGCATTTT.

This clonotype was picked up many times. Here the CDR3 reads CASSQDWGHDRGYTF. CDR3 nucleotide sequence: TGCGCCAGCAGCCAAGATTGGGGACATGATAGGGGCTACACCTTC. The V gene is TRBV4-1, the J gene TRBJ1-2; possibly TRBD1 for D (6 bases). The germline V and J ends were trimmed by 0 bases and 8 bases, with 16 bases remaining between them. CDR3 length equals 15 residues. The germline V gene has CDR1 MGHRA and CDR2 YSYEKL.

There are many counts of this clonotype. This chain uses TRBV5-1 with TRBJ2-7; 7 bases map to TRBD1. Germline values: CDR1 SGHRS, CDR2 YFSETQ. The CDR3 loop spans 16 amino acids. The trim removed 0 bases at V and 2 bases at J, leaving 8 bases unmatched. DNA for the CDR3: TGCGCCAGCAGCTTGGCCGGGACAGACACAACCTACGAGCAGTACTTC. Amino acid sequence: CASSLAGTDTTYEQYF.

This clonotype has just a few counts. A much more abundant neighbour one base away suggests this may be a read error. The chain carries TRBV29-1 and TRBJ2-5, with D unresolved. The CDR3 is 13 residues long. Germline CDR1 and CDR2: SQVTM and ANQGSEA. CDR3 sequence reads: CSVDLVVQETQCF. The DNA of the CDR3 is TGCAGCGTTGATCTAGTAGTCCAAGAGACCCAGTGCTTC.

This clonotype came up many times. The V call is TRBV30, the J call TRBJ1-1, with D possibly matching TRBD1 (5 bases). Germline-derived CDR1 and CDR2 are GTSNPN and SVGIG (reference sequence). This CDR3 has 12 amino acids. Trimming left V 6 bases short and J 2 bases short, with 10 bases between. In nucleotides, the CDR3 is TGTGCCTGTCAGACAGTTAACACTGAAGCTTTCTTT. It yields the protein CACQTVNTEAFF.